This T cell receptor beta chain was sequenced during a study of CD8 T cells in ankylosing spondylitis. Whole-study findings and limits: Matched ankylosing spondylitis synovial fluid reportedly contained a significantly enriched population of disease-linked clones. There were earlier reports of some motif variants in reactive arthritis synovial fluid and blood. Disease-linked clones, CD8+, were relatively rare in peripheral blood.

Library preparation for TCR beta used quantitative 5'-RACE with molecular barcodes. One entry per CDR3 protein results from TCRdb running MiXCR on the 5' RACE reads. This table has about 240,000 distinct CDR3 sequences, about 11% appearing once. In its sample, this clonotype was seen many times. Its target is unknown. The CDR3 runs to 13 residues. Trimming removed 4 bases from V and 0 bases from J, with 6 bases in between. Sequenced: blood, either unsorted or a sorted T cell fraction (not recorded which). The chain links TRBV12-3 or TRBV12-4 to TRBJ1-2, with D possibly TRBD1 on 5 matching bases. The sequence derives from a male donor with ankylosing spondylitis or in good health (not recorded which). CDR3 bases: TGTGCCAGCAGTTCGACAGCTAACTATGGCTACACCTTC. Translated, it gives CASSSTANYGYTF.